The clone carrying this TCR beta chain occurred a few times. Time point reported: newly diagnosed GD, antithyroid drugs for less than 3 months. The authors made the TCR library using RNA they extracted from PBMCs. The data belong to a study of regulatory T cells in long-lasting Graves disease. The CDR3 runs 15 residues. Germline loops: CDR1 DFQATT, CDR2 SNEGSKA (reference sequence). V lost 2 bases and J lost 4, with 18 bases in between. Construction of the TCR beta libraries employed iRepertoire HTBI primers in conjunction with Arm-PCR of CDR3 regions. Using its own MiXCR run on the multiplex PCR reads, TCRdb lists one record per CDR3 protein. This sample has around 330,000 distinct CDR3 sequences, with 18% found just once.

The chain recombines TRBV20-1 with TRBJ2-7; tentatively, D is TRBD2 (6 bases). This receptor was obtained from a female donor with Graves disease. Sequences were derived from peripheral blood mononuclear cells (PBMCs), sampled at new diagnosis, from a patient treated with antithyroid drugs. CDR3 DNA: TGCAGTGCTAGACAGCATAGCGGAGGTCAATACGAGCAGTACTTC. This gives the protein CSARQHSGGQYEQYF.